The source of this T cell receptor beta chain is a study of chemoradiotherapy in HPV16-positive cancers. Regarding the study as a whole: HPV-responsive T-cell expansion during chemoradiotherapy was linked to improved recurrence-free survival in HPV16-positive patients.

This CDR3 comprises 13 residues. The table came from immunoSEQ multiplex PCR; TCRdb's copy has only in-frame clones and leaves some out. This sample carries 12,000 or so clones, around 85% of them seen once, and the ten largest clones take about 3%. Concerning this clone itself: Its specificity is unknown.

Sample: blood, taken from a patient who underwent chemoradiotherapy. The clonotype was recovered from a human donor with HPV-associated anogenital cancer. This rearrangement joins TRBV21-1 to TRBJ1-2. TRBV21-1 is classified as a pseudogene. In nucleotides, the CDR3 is TGTGCCAGCAGCAAAGCAGGCATCTATGGCTACACCTTC. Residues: CASSKAGIYGYTF.